One sample yielded the 14 T cell receptor beta chains listed below, sequenced in a study of Ad26.COV2.S vaccination and SARS-CoV-2 variants. TCRdb keeps only in-frame clones here, not all; method: immunoSEQ multiplex PCR. The table has some 340,000 clones, 85% seen once. Treatment meaning: over 15 received Ad26.COV2.S at low or high dose, single or two shots; roughly five received placebo; per-sample allocation not given. The samples date from day 63 after the first vaccine or placebo injection. This specimen was peripheral blood, taken in a trial of Ad26.COV2.S vaccine versus placebo. Every receptor here comes from a person aged 18-60 years who received the Ad26.COV2.S COVID-19 vaccine or a placebo.

V and J are TRBV7-3 and TRBJ2-1, with TRBD2 as a possible D gene (5 bases). Trimming took off 1 base at V and 1 base at J, with 11 bases between the two ends. This CDR3 is built from 16 residues. The germline V gene has CDR1 SGHTA and CDR2 FQGTGA. The CDR3 reads CASSLMGSDSYNEQFF. The CDR3, as DNA: TGTGCCAGCAGCTTAATGGGTAGCGATTCCTACAATGAGCAGTTCTTC.

The chain uses TRBV27 and TRBJ2-3, with TRBD2 matching 10 bases. Trimming removed 5 bases from V and 0 bases from J; junction bases left unmatched: 5. Germline CDR1 reads MNHEY; CDR2 reads SMNVEV (reference sequence). This CDR3 region has 16 residues. The CDR3 reads CASSPLAGVSTDTQYF. The CDR3 DNA sequence: TGTGCCAGCAGTCCCCTAGCGGGGGTCAGCACAGATACGCAGTATTTT.

The chain joins TRBV3-1 (or the pseudogene TRBV3-2) to TRBJ2-3; 7 bases fit TRBD2. The CDR3 is 19 amino acids. Germline CDR1 and CDR2: LGHDT and YNNKEL (reference sequence). Trimming took 0 bases from V and 5 from J; bases not matched to a gene: 17. The CDR3 DNA is TGTGCCAGCAGCCAAGATCTTGGGGGGAGGGTTGGGGTTAAAGATACGCAGTATTTT. It translates to CASSQDLGGRVGVKDTQYF.

The gene calls are TRBV5-6 and TRBJ1-2, with unresolved D. The CDR3 totals 13 residues. V gave up 0 bases and J gave up 6 bases, with 9 bases separating them. Germline CDR1 is SGHDT and CDR2 is YYEEEE. The CDR3 protein is CASSLVGSDGYTF. The CDR3 DNA reads as TGTGCCAGCAGCTTGGTGGGGTCTGATGGCTACACCTTC.

The chain joins TRBV15 to TRBJ2-1, with 11 bases fitting TRBD2. V gave up 10 bases and J gave up 0 bases; unmatched junction bases: 5. CDR3 length equals 15 residues. CDR1 is LNHNV and CDR2 is YYDKDF in the germline V gene (reference sequence). CDR3 sequence reads: CAITSGGSSYNEQFF. As DNA, the CDR3 is TGTGCCATCACTAGCGGGGGAAGCTCCTACAATGAGCAGTTCTTC.

This clone was picked up one time. The chain combines TRBV7-8 with TRBJ1-2; D is possibly TRBD1 (6 bases). V was clipped by 4 bases and J by 4 bases, with 13 bases between them. Germline V gene lookup returns CDR1 SGHVS and CDR2 FQNEAQ. The CDR3 loop spans 14 amino acids. The CDR3 loop is CASSSKTGGYGYTF. The CDR3 region has the DNA TGTGCCAGCAGCTCTAAGACAGGAGGCTATGGCTACACCTTC. The full variable domain, completed using reference TRBV7-8 and TRBJ1-2, is GAGVSQSPRYKVAKRGQDVALRCDPISGHVSLFWYQQALGQGPEFLTYFQNEAQLDKSGLPSDRFFAERPEGSVSTLKIQRTQQEDSAVYLCASSSKTGGYGYTFGSGTRLTVV.

The CDR3 nucleotides read TGTGCCAGCAGCCAAGATTTAGCGGGGGGCCTGGGGACCGGGGAGCTGTTTTTT. Amino acids: CASSQDLAGGLGTGELFF. The chain joins TRBV4-2 to TRBJ2-2; 10 bases agree with TRBD2. The germline CDR1 and CDR2 sequences are LGHNA and YNFKEQ. With 0 bases clipped from V and 5 bases from J, the junction kept 9 bases outside the gene matches. The CDR3 spans 18 residues.

The CDR3 coding sequence is TGTGCCAGCAGCCGGGGGTTGAACACTGAAGCTTTCTTT. It specifies CASSRGLNTEAFF. V is TRBV25-1 and J is TRBJ1-1; maybe TRBD1 (5 bases). Deletions cut 6 bases from V and 0 bases from J, with 8 bases between. Germline loops: CDR1 MGHDK, CDR2 SYGVNS. CDR3 length: 13 amino acids.

This clone has just one count. The V call is TRBV3-1 (or the pseudogene TRBV3-2), the J call TRBJ2-7; maybe TRBD2 (6 bases). The CDR3 spans 12 residues. V was shortened by 4 bases and J by 3 bases, with 7 bases between the two germline ends. The V gene's germline CDR1 is LGHDT and CDR2 YNNKEL (reference sequence). The CDR3 sequence is CASSRGVYEQYF. The CDR3 coding sequence is TGTGCCAGCAGCCGCGGGGTCTACGAGCAGTACTTC.

The rearrangement joins TRBV28 to TRBJ1-1; D ambiguous. Germline CDR1 is MDHEN and CDR2 is SYDVKM. V was pared by 6 bases and J by 0 bases, with 17 bases between. The CDR3 is made up of 16 amino acids. The CDR3 region is CASRVSGFAMNTEAFF. The CDR3 region has the DNA TGTGCCAGCAGAGTCTCGGGATTCGCGATGAACACTGAAGCTTTCTTT.

The rearrangement links TRBV5-6 to TRBJ1-2; D is perhaps TRBD1 (6 bases). Germline assignment: CDR1 SGHDT and CDR2 YYEEEE. The V gene lost 0 bases and the J gene lost 4 bases, with 10 bases spanning the gap. This CDR3 is 14 amino acids long. The CDR3 DNA is TGTGCCAGCAGCTTGGGGCGCAGGGGCTATGGCTACACCTTC. Its protein is CASSLGRRGYGYTF.

The chain is built from TRBV6-6 and TRBJ2-2; tentative D call: TRBD1 (6 bases). The CDR3 totals 14 residues. The V and J ends lost 4 bases and 3 bases respectively, with 9 bases between them. Germline V gives CDR1 MNHNY, CDR2 SVGAGI (reference sequence). CDR3 amino acids: CASSWDIYTGELFF. CDR3 DNA: TGTGCCAGCAGTTGGGACATTTACACCGGGGAGCTGTTTTTT.

V usage is TRBV19 and J usage is TRBJ1-5; maybe TRBD1 (5 bases). Trimming shortened V by 1 base and J by 3 bases, and 13 bases separated the two germline ends. This CDR3 is 16 amino acids long. Per germline, CDR1 LNHDA and CDR2 SQIVND (reference sequence). The CDR3 sequence is CASSIGERGNNQPQHF. Here the CDR3 DNA reads TGTGCCAGTAGTATAGGAGAGAGGGGTAACAATCAGCCCCAGCATTTT.

In its sample, this clone was seen many times. The chain links TRBV27 to TRBJ2-2; 16 nucleotides agree with TRBD2. This CDR3 region has 18 residues. Germline lookup yields CDR1 MNHEY and CDR2 SMNVEV (reference sequence). V shed 5 bases and J 5 bases; nucleotides not matched to a gene: 8. The CDR3 bases are TGTGCCAGCAGTGCGGGACTAGCGGGGGGGCTCTTGACCGGGGAGCTGTTTTTT. It encodes CASSAGLAGGLLTGELFF.